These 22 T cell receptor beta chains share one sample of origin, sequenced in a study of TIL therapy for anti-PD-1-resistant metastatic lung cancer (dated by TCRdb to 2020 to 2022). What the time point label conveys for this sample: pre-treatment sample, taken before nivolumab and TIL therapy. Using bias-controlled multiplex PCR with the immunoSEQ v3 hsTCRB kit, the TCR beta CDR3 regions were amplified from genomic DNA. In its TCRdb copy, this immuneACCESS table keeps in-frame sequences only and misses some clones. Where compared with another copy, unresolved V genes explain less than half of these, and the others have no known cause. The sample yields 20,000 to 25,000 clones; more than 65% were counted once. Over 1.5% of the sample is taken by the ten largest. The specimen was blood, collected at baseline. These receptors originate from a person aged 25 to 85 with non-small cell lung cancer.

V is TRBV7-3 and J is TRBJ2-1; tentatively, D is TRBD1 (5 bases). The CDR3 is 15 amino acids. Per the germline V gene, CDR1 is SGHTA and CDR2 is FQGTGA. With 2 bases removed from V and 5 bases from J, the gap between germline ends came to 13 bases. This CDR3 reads CASSLQGVSDNEQFF. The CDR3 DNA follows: TGTGCCAGCAGCTTACAAGGGGTCTCAGACAATGAGCAGTTCTTC.

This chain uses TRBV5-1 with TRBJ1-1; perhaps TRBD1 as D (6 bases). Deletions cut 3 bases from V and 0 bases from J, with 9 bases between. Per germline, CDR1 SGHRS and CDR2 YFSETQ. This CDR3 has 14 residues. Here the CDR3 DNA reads TGCGCCAGCAGCTGGGGACACTTGAACACTGAAGCTTTCTTT. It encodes CASSWGHLNTEAFF. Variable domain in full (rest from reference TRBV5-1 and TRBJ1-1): KAGVTQTPRYLIKTRGQQVTLSCSPISGHRSVSWYQQTPGQGLQFLFEYFSETQRNKGNFPGRFSGRQFSNSRSEMNVSTLELGDSALYLCASSWGHLNTEAFFGQGTRLTVV.

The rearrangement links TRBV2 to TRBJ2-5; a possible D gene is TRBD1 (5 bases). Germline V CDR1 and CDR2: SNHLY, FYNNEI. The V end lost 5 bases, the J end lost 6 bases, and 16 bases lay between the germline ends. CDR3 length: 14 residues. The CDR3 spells CASSFQGSGQTQYF. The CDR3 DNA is TGTGCCAGCAGTTTTCAGGGATCAGGGCAGACCCAGTACTTC.

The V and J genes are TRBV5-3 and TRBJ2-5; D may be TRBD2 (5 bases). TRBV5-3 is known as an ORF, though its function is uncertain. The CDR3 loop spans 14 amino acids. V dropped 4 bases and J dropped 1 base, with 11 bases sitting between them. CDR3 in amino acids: CARSPWTPQETQYF. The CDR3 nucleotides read TGTGCCAGAAGCCCTTGGACTCCCCAAGAGACCCAGTACTTC.

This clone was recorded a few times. DNA of the CDR3: TGCAGTGCTAGTCAGACACCCAACACTGAAGCTTTCTTT. Translating gives CSASQTPNTEAFF. This sequence joins TRBV20-1 and TRBJ1-1; D not resolved. Between the trimmed V and J ends, which lost 3 bases and 2 bases, there was a span of 10 bases. The CDR3 runs 13 residues. The germline CDR1 and CDR2 sequences are DFQATT and SNEGSKA (reference sequence).

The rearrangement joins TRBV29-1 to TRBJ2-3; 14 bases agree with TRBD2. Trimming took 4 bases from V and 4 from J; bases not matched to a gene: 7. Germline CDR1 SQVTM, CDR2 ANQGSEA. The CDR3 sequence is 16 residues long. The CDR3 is CSVVLTSGRASDTQYF. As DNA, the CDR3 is TGCAGCGTTGTTCTGACTAGCGGGAGGGCCTCAGATACGCAGTATTTT.

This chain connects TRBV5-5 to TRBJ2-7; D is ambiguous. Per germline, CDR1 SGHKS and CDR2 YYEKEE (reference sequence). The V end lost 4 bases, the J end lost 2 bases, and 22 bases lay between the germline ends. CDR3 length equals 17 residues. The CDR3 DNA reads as TGTGCCAGCAGCCGAACATGGTCTGCCGAAATCACCTACGAGCAGTACTTC. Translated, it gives CASSRTWSAEITYEQYF.

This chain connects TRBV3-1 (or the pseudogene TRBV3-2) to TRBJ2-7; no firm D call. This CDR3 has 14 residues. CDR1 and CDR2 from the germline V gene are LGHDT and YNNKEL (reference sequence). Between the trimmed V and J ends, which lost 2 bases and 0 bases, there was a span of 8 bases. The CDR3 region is CASSQYSTSYEQYF. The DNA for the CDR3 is TGTGCCAGCAGCCAATACTCGACCTCCTACGAGCAGTACTTC.

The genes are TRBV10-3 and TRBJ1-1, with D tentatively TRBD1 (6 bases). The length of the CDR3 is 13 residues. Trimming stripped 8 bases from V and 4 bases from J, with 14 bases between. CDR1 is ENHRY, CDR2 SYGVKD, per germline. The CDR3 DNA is TGTGCCATCTCCGGGAAGGGGGGCACTGAAGCTTTCTTT. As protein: CAISGKGGTEAFF.

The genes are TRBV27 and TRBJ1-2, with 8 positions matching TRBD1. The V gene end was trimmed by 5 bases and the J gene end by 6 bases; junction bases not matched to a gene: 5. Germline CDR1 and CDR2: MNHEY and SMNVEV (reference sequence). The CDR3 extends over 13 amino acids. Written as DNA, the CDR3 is TGTGCCAGCAGTCCCAACAGGGGGAATGGCTACACCTTC. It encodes CASSPNRGNGYTF.

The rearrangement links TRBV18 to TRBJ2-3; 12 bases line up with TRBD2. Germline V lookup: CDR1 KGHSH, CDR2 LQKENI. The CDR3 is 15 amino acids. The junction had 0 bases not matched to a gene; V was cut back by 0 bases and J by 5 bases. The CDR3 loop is CASSPPTSGGDTQYF. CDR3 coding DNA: TGTGCCAGCTCACCACCGACTAGCGGGGGAGATACGCAGTATTTT.

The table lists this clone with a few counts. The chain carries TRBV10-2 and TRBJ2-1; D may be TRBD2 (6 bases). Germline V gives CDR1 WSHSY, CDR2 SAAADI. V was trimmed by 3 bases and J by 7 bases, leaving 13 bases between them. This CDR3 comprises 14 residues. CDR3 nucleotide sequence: TGCGCCAGCAGTGATTTTTTCAGCGGGAATGAGCAGTTCTTC. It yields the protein CASSDFFSGNEQFF.

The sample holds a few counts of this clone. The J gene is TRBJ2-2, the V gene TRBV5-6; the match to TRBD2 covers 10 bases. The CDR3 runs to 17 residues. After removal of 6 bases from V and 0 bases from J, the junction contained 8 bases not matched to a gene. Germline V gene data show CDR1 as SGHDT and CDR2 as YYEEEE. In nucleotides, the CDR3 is TGTGCCAGCACCGGCTACGGACTAGCGGCGAACACCGGGGAGCTGTTTTTT. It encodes CASTGYGLAANTGELFF.

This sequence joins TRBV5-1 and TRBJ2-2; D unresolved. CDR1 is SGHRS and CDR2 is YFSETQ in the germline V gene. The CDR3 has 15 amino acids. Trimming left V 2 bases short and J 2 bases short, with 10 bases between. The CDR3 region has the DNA TGCGCCAGCAGCTTAGGAAGTCAAAACACCGGGGAGCTGTTTTTT. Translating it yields CASSLGSQNTGELFF.

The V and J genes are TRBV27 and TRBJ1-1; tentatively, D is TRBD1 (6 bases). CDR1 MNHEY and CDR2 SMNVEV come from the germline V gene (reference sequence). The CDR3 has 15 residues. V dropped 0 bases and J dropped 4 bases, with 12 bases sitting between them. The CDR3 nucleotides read TGTGCCAGCAGTTTATCGCAGGGGATGGGCACTGAAGCTTTCTTT. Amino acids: CASSLSQGMGTEAFF.

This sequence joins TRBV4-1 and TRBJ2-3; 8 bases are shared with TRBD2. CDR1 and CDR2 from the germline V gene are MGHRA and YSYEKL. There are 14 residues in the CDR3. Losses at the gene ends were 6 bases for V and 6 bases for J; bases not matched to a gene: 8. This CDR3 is CASRPAGGGDTQYF. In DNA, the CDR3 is TGCGCCAGCAGACCGGCGGGAGGAGGGGATACGCAGTATTTT.

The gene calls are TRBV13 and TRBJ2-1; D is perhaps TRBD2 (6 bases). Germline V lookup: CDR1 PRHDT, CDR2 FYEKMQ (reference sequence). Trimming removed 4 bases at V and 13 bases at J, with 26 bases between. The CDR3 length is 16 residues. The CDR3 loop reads CASSSLSSRSRGGQFF. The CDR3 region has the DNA TGTGCCAGCAGCTCATTATCCTCTCGGTCGCGGGGTGGTCAGTTCTTC. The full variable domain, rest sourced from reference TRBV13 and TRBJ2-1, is AAGVIQSPRHLIKEKRETATLKCYPIPRHDTVYWYQQGPGQDPQFLISFYEKMQSDKGSIPDRFSAQQFSDYHSELNMSSLELGDSALYFCASSSLSSRSRGGQFFGPGTRLTVL.

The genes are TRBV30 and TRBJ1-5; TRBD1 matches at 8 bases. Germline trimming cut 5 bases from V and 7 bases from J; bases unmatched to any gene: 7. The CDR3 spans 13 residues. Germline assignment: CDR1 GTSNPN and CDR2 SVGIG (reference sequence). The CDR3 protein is CAWGTGGPQPQHF. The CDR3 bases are TGTGCCTGGGGAACAGGGGGGCCCCAGCCCCAGCATTTT.

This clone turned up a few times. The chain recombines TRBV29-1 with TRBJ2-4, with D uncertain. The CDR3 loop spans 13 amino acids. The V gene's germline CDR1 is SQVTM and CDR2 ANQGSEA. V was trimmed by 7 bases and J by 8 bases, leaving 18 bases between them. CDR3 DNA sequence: TGCAGCGCCCTCTTTACGAAAAACTACATTCAGTACTTC. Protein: CSALFTKNYIQYF.

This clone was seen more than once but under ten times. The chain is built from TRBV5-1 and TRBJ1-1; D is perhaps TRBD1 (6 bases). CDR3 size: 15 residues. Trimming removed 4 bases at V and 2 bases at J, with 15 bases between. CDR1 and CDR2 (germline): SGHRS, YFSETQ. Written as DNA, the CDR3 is TGCGCCAGCAGCCCGAGGGGGGGCATTAACACTGAAGCTTTCTTT. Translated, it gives CASSPRGGINTEAFF. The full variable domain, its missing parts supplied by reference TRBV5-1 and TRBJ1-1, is KAGVTQTPRYLIKTRGQQVTLSCSPISGHRSVSWYQQTPGQGLQFLFEYFSETQRNKGNFPGRFSGRQFSNSRSEMNVSTLELGDSALYLCASSPRGGINTEAFFGQGTRLTVV.

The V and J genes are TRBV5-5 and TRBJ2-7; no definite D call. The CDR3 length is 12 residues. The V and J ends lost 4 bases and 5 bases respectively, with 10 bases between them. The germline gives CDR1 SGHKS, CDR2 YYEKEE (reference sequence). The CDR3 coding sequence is TGTGCCAGCAGCCAAGCCCTCCACGAGCAGTACTTC. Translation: CASSQALHEQYF.

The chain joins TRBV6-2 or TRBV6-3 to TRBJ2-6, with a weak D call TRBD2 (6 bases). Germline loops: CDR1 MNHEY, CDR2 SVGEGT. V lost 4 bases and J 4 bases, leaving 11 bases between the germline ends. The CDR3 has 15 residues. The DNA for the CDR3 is TGTGCCAGCAGTTTAGAGGGAGGAGGGGCCAACGTCCTGACTTTC. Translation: CASSLEGGGANVLTF.